The 31 T cell receptor beta chains given below trace back to one sample, sequenced in a study of beta chain features in type 1 diabetes. General study findings and limits: Researchers report that Type 1 diabetes patients had moderately but significantly shorter TCRB CDR3s across all four CD4+ subsets.

No antigen is known for these receptors. Reverse transcribing all isolated RNA meant expressed TCRB transcripts were sequenced. Profiling relied on immunoSEQ multiplex PCR, and the TCRdb table lists in-frame clones only, not all of them. The table includes 250,000 to 300,000 clones, approximately 25% detected once. Material: naive CD4+ T cells from blood. The origin of the receptors is a woman in her twenties or thirties with type 1 diabetes.

This clone has more than one count but fewer than ten. V and J are TRBV4-2 and TRBJ2-2; D possibly corresponds to TRBD2 (6 bases). This CDR3 comprises 15 residues. Germline V lookup: CDR1 LGHNA, CDR2 YNFKEQ. Trimming cost V 6 bases and J 4 bases, with 15 bases left between them. The CDR3 nucleotides are TGTGCCAGCAGGGACGGGAGTCGGCGCACCGGGGAGCTGTTTTTT. Residues: CASRDGSRRTGELFF.

The chain employs TRBV6-1 and TRBJ2-7; 7 nucleotides agree with TRBD2. The CDR3 runs to 17 residues. Germline loops: CDR1 MNHNS, CDR2 SASEGT. Trimming removed 1 base from V and 4 bases from J; junction bases left unmatched: 13. The CDR3: CASSEGEAGRGGYEQYF. CDR3 sequence (DNA): TGTGCCAGCAGTGAAGGGGAGGCGGGGAGGGGTGGATACGAGCAGTACTTC.

There are a few counts of this clone. The J gene is TRBJ2-1, the V gene TRBV29-1; 8 positions match TRBD2. With 4 bases clipped from V and 0 bases from J, the junction kept 5 bases outside the gene matches. From germline, CDR1 is SQVTM and CDR2 ANQGSEA. The CDR3 runs to 15 residues. The CDR3 region has the DNA TGCAGCGTTGCTGAACTAGCGGACTCCTACAATGAGCAGTTCTTC. Encoded protein: CSVAELADSYNEQFF.

The gene calls are TRBV27 and TRBJ2-2, with D possibly being TRBD2 (6 bases). V was trimmed by 5 bases and J by 8 bases, leaving 12 bases between them. The length of the CDR3 is 13 residues. Germline CDR1 is MNHEY and CDR2 is SMNVEV (reference sequence). The CDR3 reads CASSGTFPGELFF. Here the CDR3 DNA reads TGTGCCAGCAGTGGGACTTTTCCGGGGGAGCTGTTTTTT.

The V gene is TRBV2, the J gene TRBJ1-1; 8 nucleotides line up with TRBD1. The junction had 3 bases not matched to a gene; V was cut back by 7 bases and J by 8 bases. Germline lookup yields CDR1 SNHLY and CDR2 FYNNEI. The CDR3 consists of 11 residues. The CDR3 sequence is CASKDRVEAFF. In DNA, the CDR3 is TGTGCCAGCAAGGACAGGGTCGAAGCTTTCTTT. Looking up the rest from reference TRBV2 and TRBJ1-1 gives the full variable domain: EPEVTQTPSHQVTQMGQEVILRCVPISNHLYFYWYRQILGQKVEFLVSFYNNEISEKSEIFDDQFSVERPDGSNFTLKIRSTKLEDSAMYFCASKDRVEAFFGQGTRLTVV.

The chain couples TRBV5-1 to TRBJ2-7, with TRBD2 matching 13 bases. This CDR3 comprises 16 residues. J was trimmed by 2 bases and V by 0 bases; bases with no gene match: 2. Germline CDR1 is SGHRS and CDR2 is YFSETQ. CDR3 region: CASSLELAGGPYEQYF. DNA of the CDR3: TGCGCCAGCAGCTTGGAACTAGCGGGAGGGCCCTACGAGCAGTACTTC. The complete variable domain, with remaining parts taken from reference TRBV5-1 and TRBJ2-7, reads KAGVTQTPRYLIKTRGQQVTLSCSPISGHRSVSWYQQTPGQGLQFLFEYFSETQRNKGNFPGRFSGRQFSNSRSEMNVSTLELGDSALYLCASSLELAGGPYEQYFGPGTRLTVT.

In this sample, this clone turned up a few times. The chain links TRBV4-1 to TRBJ1-2; the match to TRBD1 covers 9 bases. The germline V gene has CDR1 MGHRA and CDR2 YSYEKL. V was clipped by 1 base and J by 7 bases; unmatched bases: 10. This CDR3 region has 16 residues. The CDR3 sequence: CASSQARTGARSGYTF. Written as DNA, the CDR3 is TGCGCCAGCAGCCAAGCACGGACAGGGGCCCGGAGTGGCTACACCTTC.

With respect to this clone: Within the sample, other DNA sequences also encode this same CDR3. The gene calls are TRBV7-9 and TRBJ2-1; TRBD2 agrees at 11 bases. CDR1 is SEHNR, CDR2 FQNEAQ, per germline (reference sequence). The CDR3 is 15 amino acids. V lost 5 bases to trimming and J lost 3 bases; unmatched junction nucleotides: 3. The CDR3 region has the DNA TGTGCCAGCAGCCCCCTAGCGGGAGGCTACAATGAGCAGTTCTTC. Amino acids: CASSPLAGGYNEQFF.

This clone has just a few counts. V and J are TRBV30 and TRBJ2-4, with TRBD2 identical over 13 bases. There are 13 residues in the CDR3. Germline-derived CDR1 and CDR2 are GTSNPN and SVGIG (reference sequence). Germline trimming cut 0 bases from V and 14 bases from J; bases unmatched to any gene: 4. This chain's CDR3 is CAWSVRTSGREYF. The CDR3 region has the DNA TGTGCCTGGAGTGTAAGGACTAGCGGGAGAGAGTACTTC.

Only a few counts were recorded for this clone. The gene calls are TRBV30 and TRBJ2-1; D is possibly TRBD2 (5 bases). Trimming shortened V by 0 bases and J by 4 bases, and 22 bases separated the two germline ends. Germline V lookup: CDR1 GTSNPN, CDR2 SVGIG (reference sequence). The CDR3 is made up of 18 amino acids. Here the CDR3 DNA reads TGTGCCTGGAGTGTCCGTTTAGGCGGGCTCCTCGGGTACAATGAGCAGTTCTTC. Amino acid sequence: CAWSVRLGGLLGYNEQFF.

This clone was detected only a few times. The rearrangement links TRBV30 to TRBJ2-3; TRBD2 aligns across 8 bases. CDR1 is GTSNPN, CDR2 SVGIG, per germline (reference sequence). V lost 3 bases to trimming and J lost 5 bases; unmatched junction nucleotides: 13. The length of the CDR3 is 16 residues. The DNA of the CDR3 is TGTGCCTGGAGCGTCTGGCGAGCGGGAGAGCAAGATACGCAGTATTTT. Translating gives CAWSVWRAGEQDTQYF.

There are a few counts of this clone. This rearrangement joins TRBV30 to TRBJ2-1, with D perhaps TRBD1 (5 bases). Germline CDR1 reads GTSNPN; CDR2 reads SVGIG (reference sequence). CDR3 length equals 14 residues. The V and J ends lost 5 bases and 0 bases respectively, with 11 bases between them. The CDR3 region has the DNA TGTGCCTGGCGGGCGGACAACTCCTACAATGAGCAGTTCTTC. As protein: CAWRADNSYNEQFF.

The V and J genes are TRBV10-3 and TRBJ1-2; 10 bases agree with TRBD1. The V segment lost 11 bases and the J segment 7 bases; nucleotides outside the gene matches: 16. This CDR3 has 15 residues. Germline-derived CDR1 and CDR2 are ENHRY and SYGVKD. Here the CDR3 DNA reads TGTGCCGCCTTGAAGAGCGGGACAGGGGATCTTGGCTACACCTTC. Protein product: CAALKSGTGDLGYTF.

V is TRBV7-9 and J is TRBJ2-3; no reliable D call. This CDR3 comprises 14 residues. CDR1 SEHNR and CDR2 FQNEAQ come from the germline V gene (reference sequence). V was pared by 5 bases and J by 0 bases, with 9 bases between. The CDR3 sequence is CASSGLGSTDTQYF. CDR3 DNA: TGTGCCAGCAGCGGGCTCGGAAGCACAGATACGCAGTATTTT.

The V gene is TRBV30, the J gene TRBJ1-2; possibly TRBD1 for D (5 bases). The germline CDR1 and CDR2 sequences are GTSNPN and SVGIG (reference sequence). The CDR3 sequence is 13 residues long. V lost 1 base and J 2 bases, leaving 8 bases between the germline ends. CDR3 loop: CAWSGGQNYGYTF. The CDR3 coding sequence is TGTGCCTGGAGTGGGGGCCAAAACTATGGCTACACCTTC.

This clone was counted a few times. The chain carries TRBV28 and TRBJ2-7; a weak D match, TRBD2 (6 bases). Per germline, CDR1 MDHEN and CDR2 SYDVKM. Trimming took 3 bases from V and 3 from J, leaving 12 bases between them. The CDR3 has 14 residues. CDR3 loop: CASSFLAGIYEQYF. Here the CDR3 DNA reads TGTGCCAGCAGTTTTCTCGCGGGGATCTACGAGCAGTACTTC.

The chain couples TRBV6-5 to TRBJ1-2; D perhaps matches TRBD1 (5 bases). CDR3 length: 14 residues. V shed 2 bases and J shed 4 bases, with 11 bases lying between them. Germline lookup yields CDR1 MNHEY and CDR2 SVGAGI. CDR3 sequence: CASSYGSGGYGYTF. The CDR3, as DNA: TGTGCCAGCAGTTACGGATCGGGGGGCTATGGCTACACCTTC.

The CDR3 DNA reads as TGTGCCAGTAGTTTACAGGGAGAGAACACTGAAGCTTTCTTT. Its translation: CASSLQGENTEAFF. The rearrangement uses TRBV19 and TRBJ1-1; tentative D call: TRBD1 (6 bases). The germline CDR1 and CDR2 sequences are LNHDA and SQIVND (reference sequence). The ends were cut back, 5 bases at V and 1 base at J, with 11 bases in the middle. The CDR3 has 14 residues. Full variable domain (remainder filled in from reference TRBV19 and TRBJ1-1): DGGITQSPKYLFRKEGQNVTLSCEQNLNHDAMYWYRQDPGQGLRLIYYSQIVNDFQKGDIAEGYSVSREKKESFPLTVTSAQKNPTAFYLCASSLQGENTEAFFGQGTRLTVV.

V gene TRBV28 combines with J gene TRBJ2-1, with 7 bases that match TRBD1. Trimming cost V 5 bases and J 2 bases; bases outside gene matches: 9. The V gene's germline CDR1 is MDHEN and CDR2 SYDVKM. This CDR3 has 16 residues. CDR3 DNA sequence: TGTGCCAGCAGTGGCCGTCCTGGGACAGCCTACAATGAGCAGTTCTTC. Its translation: CASSGRPGTAYNEQFF.

This chain joins TRBV29-1 and TRBJ2-5, with D possibly being TRBD1 (5 bases). Trimming removed 6 bases from V and 5 bases from J, with 16 bases in between. The germline V gene has CDR1 SQVTM and CDR2 ANQGSEA. The CDR3 totals 13 residues. The DNA of the CDR3 is TGCAGCGTAGATCAGGGTATTTCGGAGACCCAGTACTTC. It is translated as CSVDQGISETQYF.

J is TRBJ2-1 and V is TRBV18, with 8 bases fitting TRBD2. Germline loops: CDR1 KGHSH, CDR2 LQKENI. The trim removed 4 bases at V and 0 bases at J, leaving 8 bases unmatched. CDR3 length: 17 amino acids. The CDR3 DNA reads as TGTGCCAGCTCACTTGGACTAGCACCAAGCTCCTACAATGAGCAGTTCTTC. Amino acid sequence: CASSLGLAPSSYNEQFF.

The chain employs TRBV6-5 and TRBJ2-2, with D perhaps TRBD1 (5 bases). Germline CDR1 reads MNHEY; CDR2 reads SVGAGI. The CDR3 sequence is 13 residues long. The V gene lost 4 bases and the J gene lost 7 bases, with 10 bases spanning the gap. Written as DNA, the CDR3 is TGTGCCAGCAGTTTCGATAGGGGCGGGGAGCTGTTTTTT. It is translated as CASSFDRGGELFF.

The rearrangement uses TRBV29-1 and TRBJ2-3, with a weak D call TRBD2 (6 bases). The CDR3 spans 15 residues. Germline CDR1 SQVTM, CDR2 ANQGSEA. The germline V and J ends were trimmed by 8 bases and 3 bases, with 21 bases remaining between them. This CDR3 is CSIRGFSEGTDTQYF. The CDR3 DNA follows: TGCAGCATCCGGGGCTTTTCGGAGGGGACAGATACGCAGTATTTT.

This rearrangement joins TRBV9 to TRBJ1-2, with D unresolved. The CDR3 spans 11 residues. Germline CDR1 reads SGDLS; CDR2 reads YYNGEE. The ends were cut back, 4 bases at V and 8 bases at J, with 9 bases in the middle. CDR3 nucleotides: TGTGCCAGCAGCCAAAACTCGGGCTACACCTTC. It specifies CASSQNSGYTF.

This clone showed up just a few times. The chain links TRBV30 to TRBJ1-1; D possibly corresponds to TRBD1 (5 bases). Germline V CDR1 and CDR2: GTSNPN, SVGIG (reference sequence). V was cut by 2 bases and J by 3 bases, with 10 bases left in between. The CDR3 extends over 13 amino acids. CDR3 amino acids: CAWSRGEHTEAFF. The CDR3 region has the DNA TGTGCCTGGAGTCGGGGGGAGCACACTGAAGCTTTCTTT.

This sequence joins TRBV28 and TRBJ2-7, with D perhaps matching TRBD2 (5 bases). This CDR3 region has 12 residues. Trimming shortened V by 6 bases and J by 4 bases, and 10 bases separated the two germline ends. Germline CDR1 is MDHEN and CDR2 is SYDVKM. The CDR3: CASSLLAYEQYF. The CDR3 nucleotides read TGTGCCAGCAGCCTTTTAGCGTACGAGCAGTACTTC.

There are a few counts of this clone. The chain has TRBV19 and TRBJ2-1, with a possible D match to TRBD1 (6 bases). V lost 4 bases and J lost 7, with 11 bases in between. Germline values: CDR1 LNHDA, CDR2 SQIVND (reference sequence). The CDR3 is 13 amino acids. This CDR3 is CASSKGVVNEQFF. In DNA form, the CDR3 reads TGTGCCAGTAGTAAGGGGGTAGTAAATGAGCAGTTCTTC.

This chain uses TRBV19 with TRBJ2-3; no definite D call. Germline V CDR1 and CDR2: LNHDA, SQIVND (reference sequence). Trimming removed 5 bases from V and 4 bases from J, with 16 bases in between. The length of the CDR3 is 15 residues. The CDR3 spells CASSQSGSHADTQYF. CDR3 DNA: TGTGCCAGTAGTCAATCCGGGTCCCACGCAGATACGCAGTATTTT. The complete variable domain, with remaining parts taken from reference TRBV19 and TRBJ2-3, reads DGGITQSPKYLFRKEGQNVTLSCEQNLNHDAMYWYRQDPGQGLRLIYYSQIVNDFQKGDIAEGYSVSREKKESFPLTVTSAQKNPTAFYLCASSQSGSHADTQYFGPGTRLTVL.

This clone was recorded a few times. This chain links TRBV5-6 with TRBJ2-7, with 7 bases identical to TRBD1. The CDR3 has 13 amino acids. The V segment lost 4 bases and the J segment 6 bases; nucleotides outside the gene matches: 7. Germline V CDR1 and CDR2: SGHDT, YYEEEE. The CDR3 protein is CASSIDRASEQYF. CDR3 nucleotide sequence: TGTGCCAGCAGCATTGACAGGGCCTCCGAGCAGTACTTC.

V usage is TRBV30 and J usage is TRBJ1-1, with D possibly matching TRBD1 (5 bases). V was trimmed by 4 bases and J by 1 base, leaving 10 bases between them. Germline loops: CDR1 GTSNPN, CDR2 SVGIG (reference sequence). This CDR3 is 13 amino acids long. For the CDR3, the DNA is TGTGCCTGGACGAGACAGCGGAACACTGAAGCTTTCTTT. Protein sequence: CAWTRQRNTEAFF.

The V and J genes are TRBV2 and TRBJ1-2, with TRBD1 matching over 7 bases. V lost 4 bases to trimming and J lost 3 bases; unmatched junction nucleotides: 5. Germline CDR1 is SNHLY and CDR2 is FYNNEI. The CDR3 loop spans 14 amino acids. The CDR3 coding sequence is TGTGCCAGCAGTGCTCGACAGGGATACTATGGCTACACCTTC. Its translation: CASSARQGYYGYTF.